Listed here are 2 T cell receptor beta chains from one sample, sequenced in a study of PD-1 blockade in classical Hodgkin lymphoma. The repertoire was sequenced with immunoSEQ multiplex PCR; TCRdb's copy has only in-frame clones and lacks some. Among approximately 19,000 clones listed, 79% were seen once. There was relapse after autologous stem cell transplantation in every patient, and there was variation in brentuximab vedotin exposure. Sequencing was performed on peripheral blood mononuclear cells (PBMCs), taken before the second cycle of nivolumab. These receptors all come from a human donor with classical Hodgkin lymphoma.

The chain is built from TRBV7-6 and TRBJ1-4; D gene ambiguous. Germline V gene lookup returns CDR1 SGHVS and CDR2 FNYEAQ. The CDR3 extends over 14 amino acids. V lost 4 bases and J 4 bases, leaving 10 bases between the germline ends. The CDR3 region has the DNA TGTGCCAGCAGCTCCAGTGGCCGTAATGAAAAACTGTTTTTT. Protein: CASSSSGRNEKLFF.

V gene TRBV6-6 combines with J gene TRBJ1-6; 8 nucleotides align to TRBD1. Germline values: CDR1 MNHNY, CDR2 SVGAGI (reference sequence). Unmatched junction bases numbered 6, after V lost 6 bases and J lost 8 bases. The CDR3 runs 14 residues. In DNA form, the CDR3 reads TGTGCCAGCAGGGGTACAGGGGGACATTCACCCCTCCACTTT. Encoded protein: CASRGTGGHSPLHF.